This T cell receptor beta chain emerged from a study of OX40 agonist ivuxolimab in advanced cancers. As for the study in general: Patients were around 83% male with ages about 23 to 80, mean about 65. Whole-study results and caveats: Normalized T-cell clonal expansion was also low in a subset of nonresponders.

Sequencing used immunoSEQ multiplex PCR; TCRdb keeps in-frame clones, though not all of them. The sample has about 17,000 clones; over 75% are singletons. If patients had autoimmune disease history or systemic immunosuppression, they were excluded. Peripheral blood came from all dose cohorts at three timepoints. This clone was counted between two and nine times. The antigen is unknown. The CDR3 covers 12 residues. Germline V gene lookup returns CDR1 SGHDN and CDR2 FVKESK. Trimming shortened V by 0 bases and J by 8 bases, and 7 bases separated the two germline ends. The sequence was obtained from an adult with an advanced solid tumor such as melanoma, head and neck, liver or kidney cancer. The genes are TRBV14 and TRBJ1-1; D is undetermined. Sequenced material: CD4+ or CD8+ T cells sorted from blood, taken in a trial of the OX40 agonist ivuxolimab. CDR3 DNA sequence: TGTGCCAGCAGCCAAGATGTTTTAGAAGCTTTCTTT. As protein: CASSQDVLEAFF.